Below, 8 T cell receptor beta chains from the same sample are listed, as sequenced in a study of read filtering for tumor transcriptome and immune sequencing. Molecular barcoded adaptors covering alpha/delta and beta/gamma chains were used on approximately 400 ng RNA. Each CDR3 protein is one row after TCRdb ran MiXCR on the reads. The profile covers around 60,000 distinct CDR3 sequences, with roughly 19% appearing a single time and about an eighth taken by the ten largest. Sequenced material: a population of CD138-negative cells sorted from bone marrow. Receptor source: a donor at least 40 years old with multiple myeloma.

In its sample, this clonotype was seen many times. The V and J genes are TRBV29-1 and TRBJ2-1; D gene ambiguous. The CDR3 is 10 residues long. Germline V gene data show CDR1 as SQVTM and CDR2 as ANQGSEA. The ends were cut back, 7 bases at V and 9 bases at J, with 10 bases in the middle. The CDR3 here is CSAAMGEQFF. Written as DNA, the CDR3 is TGCAGCGCTGCCATGGGTGAGCAGTTCTTC.

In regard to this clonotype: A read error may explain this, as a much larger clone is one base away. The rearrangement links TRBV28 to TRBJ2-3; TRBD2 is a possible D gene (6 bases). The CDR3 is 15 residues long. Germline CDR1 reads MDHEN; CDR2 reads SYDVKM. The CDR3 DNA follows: TGTGCCAGCAGTTCTCCGCGGGGTAGCACATATACGCAGTATTTT. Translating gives CASSSPRGSTYTQYF.

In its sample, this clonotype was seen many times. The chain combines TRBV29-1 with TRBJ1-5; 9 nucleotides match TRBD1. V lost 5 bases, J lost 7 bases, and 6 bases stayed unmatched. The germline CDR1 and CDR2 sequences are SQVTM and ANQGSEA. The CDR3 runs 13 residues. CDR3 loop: CSVRDRVGQPQHF. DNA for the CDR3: TGCAGCGTTAGGGACAGGGTTGGGCAGCCCCAGCATTTT.

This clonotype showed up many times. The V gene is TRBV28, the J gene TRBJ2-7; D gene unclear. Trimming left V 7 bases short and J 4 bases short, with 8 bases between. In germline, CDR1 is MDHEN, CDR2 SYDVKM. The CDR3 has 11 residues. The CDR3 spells CASTQRYEQYF. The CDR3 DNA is TGTGCCAGCACCCAACGTTACGAGCAGTACTTC.

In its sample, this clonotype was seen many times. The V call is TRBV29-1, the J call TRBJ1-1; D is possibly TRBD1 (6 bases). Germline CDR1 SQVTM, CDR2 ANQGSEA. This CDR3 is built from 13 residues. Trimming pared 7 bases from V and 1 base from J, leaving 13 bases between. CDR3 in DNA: TGCAGCGGCCGTAGGGGGGCGAACACTGAAGCTTTCTTT. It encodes CSGRRGANTEAFF.

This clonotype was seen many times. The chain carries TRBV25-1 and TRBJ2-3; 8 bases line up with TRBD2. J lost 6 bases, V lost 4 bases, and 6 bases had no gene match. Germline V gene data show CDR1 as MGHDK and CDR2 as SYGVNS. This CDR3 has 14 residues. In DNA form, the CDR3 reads TGTGCCAGCAGTGTACTAGCGGATTGGGATACGCAGTATTTT. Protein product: CASSVLADWDTQYF. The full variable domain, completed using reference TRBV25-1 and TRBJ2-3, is EADIYQTPRYLVIGTGKKITLECSQTMGHDKMYWYQQDPGMELHLIHYSYGVNSTEKGDLSSESTVSRIRTEHFPLTLESARPSHTSQYLCASSVLADWDTQYFGPGTRLTVL.

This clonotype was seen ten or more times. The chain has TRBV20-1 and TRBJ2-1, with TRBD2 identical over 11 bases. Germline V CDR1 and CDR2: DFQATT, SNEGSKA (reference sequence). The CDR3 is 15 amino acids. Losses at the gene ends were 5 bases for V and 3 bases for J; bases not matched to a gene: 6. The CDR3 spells CSAGIAGGRYNEQFF. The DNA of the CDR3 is TGCAGTGCTGGGATAGCGGGGGGGCGCTACAATGAGCAGTTCTTC.

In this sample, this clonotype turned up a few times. CDR3 residues: CSARPTGLRVVDTQYF. The DNA of the CDR3 is TGCAGTGCTAGGCCGACGGGACTACGAGTAGTGGATACGCAGTATTTT. V usage is TRBV20-1 and J usage is TRBJ2-3; 7 bases agree with TRBD2. Trimming at V came to 3 bases and at J to 6 bases, leaving 15 bases not matched to a gene. Germline CDR1 and CDR2: DFQATT and SNEGSKA (reference sequence). CDR3 length: 16 residues.